Listed below are T cell receptor beta chains from one sample, sequenced in a study of T cells after yellow fever vaccination. TCRdb reprocessed the 5' RACE reads with MiXCR, giving one entry per CDR3 protein. There are some 250,000 distinct CDR3 sequences in the sample; less than 9% occur only once, and over 0.65% lies in the top ten. Sequences were derived from CD4+ T cells sorted from PBMCs, sampled 15 days after the yellow fever booster vaccination. The source is a man aged 25-40 years who received the YFV17D yellow fever vaccine. CDR3s include the opening cysteine and the closing phenylalanine or tryptophan. The D gene is left open where the match is weak. Clone size is shown for a subset of rows, as once, few, many or a class of expanded clone.

D: TRBD2
J: TRBJ2-7
size: few
V: TRBV7-2
DNA: TGTGCCAGCAGCTTGTCGCGGGAGCTCAACGAGCAGTACTTC
CDR3: CASSLSRELNEQYF

D: .
J: TRBJ1-5
size: many
V: TRBV12-3/TRBV12-4
DNA: TGTGCCAGCAATACCATGGGTGGAGGGAATCAGCCCCAGCATTTT
CDR3: CASNTMGGGNQPQHF

D: .
J: TRBJ1-6
size: many
V: TRBV30
DNA: TGTGCCTGGGGGACGGATAATTCACCCCTCCACTTT
CDR3: CAWGTDNSPLHF

D: .
J: TRBJ2-3
size: .
V: TRBV3-1
DNA: TGTGCCAGCAGCCAAAGGGGGGGACGAGCAGATACGCAGTATTTT
CDR3: CASSQRGGRADTQYF

D: .
J: TRBJ2-5
size: .
V: TRBV7-6
DNA: TGTGCCAGCAGCTTAGCAGCCCGCTGGGCGCAGTACTTC
CDR3: CASSLAARWAQYF

D: .
J: TRBJ1-1
size: .
V: TRBV20-1
DNA: TGCAGTGCTAGATCCTTGGGACCTAACACTGAAGCTTTCTTT
CDR3: CSARSLGPNTEAFF

D: .
J: TRBJ1-4
size: .
V: TRBV27
DNA: TGTGCCAGCAGTCCCAGGGTGGGGAAACTGTTTTTT
CDR3: CASSPRVGKLFF

D: TRBD2
J: TRBJ2-3
size: few
V: TRBV20-1
DNA: TGCAGTGCTCCTGGACTAGTCAGATCAGATACGCAGTATTTT
CDR3: CSAPGLVRSDTQYF

D: .
J: TRBJ1-1
size: few
V: TRBV12-3/TRBV12-4
DNA: TGTGCCAGCAGTTCAGCCTTCGGGACGGCCTGGGGTGGGCCTGAAGCTTTCTTT
CDR3: CASSSAFGTAWGGPEAFF

D: .
J: TRBJ2-5
size: .
V: TRBV10-3
DNA: TGTGCCATCGTAAGGGTCCCTGGAGAGACCCAGTACTTC
CDR3: CAIVRVPGETQYF

D: .
J: TRBJ2-5
size: .
V: TRBV7-2
DNA: TGTGCCAGCAGCTTAGCTCGTACGGGCCAAGAGACCCAGTACTTC
CDR3: CASSLARTGQETQYF

D: TRBD2
J: TRBJ2-4
size: many
V: TRBV7-2
DNA: TGTGCCAGCAGCTTAGGGGGAGGGCTCCAGTACTTC
CDR3: CASSLGGGLQYF

D: TRBD2
J: TRBJ2-4
size: few
V: TRBV7-2
DNA: TGTGCCAGCAGTAGCCTAGCGGGAGATGGCATTCAGTACTTC
CDR3: CASSSLAGDGIQYF

D: .
J: TRBJ1-2
size: .
V: TRBV7-2
DNA: TGTGCCAGCAGCTTAGCGCTGGGGGCATCTAACTATGGCTACACCTTC
CDR3: CASSLALGASNYGYTF

D: TRBD2
J: TRBJ2-7
size: many
V: TRBV18
DNA: TGTGCCAGCTCAAGGCTAGCGGGAGCCGCAGAGCAGTACTTC
CDR3: CASSRLAGAAEQYF

D: TRBD2
J: TRBJ2-7
size: few
V: TRBV27
DNA: TGTGCCAGCACCGGGAGGGCGGGAGTATACAACGAGCAGTACTTC
CDR3: CASTGRAGVYNEQYF

D: .
J: TRBJ2-5
size: few
V: TRBV20-1
DNA: TGCAGTGCTCACCGGGGGAGGAACCGGGGGACCCAGTACTTC
CDR3: CSAHRGRNRGTQYF

D: .
J: TRBJ2-1
size: .
V: TRBV20-1
DNA: TGCAGTGCCATTAAGGGAGAGGGGACCTACAATGAGCAGTTCTTC
CDR3: CSAIKGEGTYNEQFF

D: .
J: TRBJ1-5
size: .
V: TRBV7-8
DNA: TGTGCCAGCAGCTCGTCTAGGGCAAATCAGCCCCAGCATTTT
CDR3: CASSSSRANQPQHF

D: .
J: TRBJ2-2
size: .
V: TRBV25-1
DNA: TGTGCCAGCCACAGGAGGACCGGGGAGCTGTTTTTT
CDR3: CASHRRTGELFF

D: TRBD2
J: TRBJ2-1
size: few
V: TRBV7-2
DNA: TGTGCCAGCAGCTTAGTTGGCCTAGCGGGAGTAAATAATGAGCAGTTCTTC
CDR3: CASSLVGLAGVNNEQFF

D: .
J: TRBJ2-3
size: .
V: TRBV9
DNA: TGTGCCAGCAGCGTAGCGGGACGGATGCCAGATACGCAGTATTTT
CDR3: CASSVAGRMPDTQYF

D: TRBD2
J: TRBJ2-5
size: .
V: TRBV4-2
DNA: TGTGCCAGCAGCCTCGAACCGGCGACTAGCGGGGGGGAGACCCAGTACTTC
CDR3: CASSLEPATSGGETQYF

D: TRBD2
J: TRBJ2-2
size: .
V: TRBV3-1
DNA: TGTACCTGCTGTCCCCAAGTCGGAGCGGGAGTGAGGAACGGGGAGCTGTTTTTT
CDR3: CTCCPQVGAGVRNGELFF

D: .
J: TRBJ1-2
size: few
V: TRBV30
DNA: TGTGCCTGGAGTGTAGAGGTGGGGCCCCTGGGCTTC
CDR3: CAWSVEVGPLGF